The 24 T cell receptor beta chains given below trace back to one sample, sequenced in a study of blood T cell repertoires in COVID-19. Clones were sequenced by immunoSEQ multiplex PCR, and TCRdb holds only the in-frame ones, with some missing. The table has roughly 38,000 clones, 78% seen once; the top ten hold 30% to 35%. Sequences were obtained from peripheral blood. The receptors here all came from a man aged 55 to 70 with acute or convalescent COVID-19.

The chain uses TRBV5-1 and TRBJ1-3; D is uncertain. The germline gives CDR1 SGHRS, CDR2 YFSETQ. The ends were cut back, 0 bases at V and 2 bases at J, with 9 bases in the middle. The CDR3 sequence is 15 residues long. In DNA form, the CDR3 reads TGCGCCAGCAGCTTGGTAGCGGGAACTGGAAACACCATATATTTT. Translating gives CASSLVAGTGNTIYF.

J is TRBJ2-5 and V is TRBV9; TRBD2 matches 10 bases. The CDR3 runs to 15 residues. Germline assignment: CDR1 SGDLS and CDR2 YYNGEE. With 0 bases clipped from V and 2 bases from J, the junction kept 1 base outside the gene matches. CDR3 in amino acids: CASSVEAGGQETQYF. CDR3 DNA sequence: TGTGCCAGCAGCGTAGAAGCGGGAGGGCAAGAGACCCAGTACTTC.

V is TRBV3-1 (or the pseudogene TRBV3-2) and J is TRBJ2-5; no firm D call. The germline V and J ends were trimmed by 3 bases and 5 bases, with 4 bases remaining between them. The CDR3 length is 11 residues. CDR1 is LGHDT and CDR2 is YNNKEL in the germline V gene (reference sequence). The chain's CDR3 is CASSHSETQYF. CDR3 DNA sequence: TGTGCCAGCAGCCACTCCGAGACCCAGTACTTC.

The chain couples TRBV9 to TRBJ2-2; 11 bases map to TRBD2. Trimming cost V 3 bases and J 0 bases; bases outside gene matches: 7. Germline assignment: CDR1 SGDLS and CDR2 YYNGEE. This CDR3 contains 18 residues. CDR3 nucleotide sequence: TGTGCCAGCAGCGCACCGGGACTAGCGGAAGCGAACACCGGGGAGCTGTTTTTT. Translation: CASSAPGLAEANTGELFF. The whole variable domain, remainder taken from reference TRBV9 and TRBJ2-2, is DSGVTQTPKHLITATGQRVTLRCSPRSGDLSVYWYQQSLDQGLQFLIQYYNGEERAKGNILERFSAQQFPDLHSELNLSSLELGDSALYFCASSAPGLAEANTGELFFGEGSRLTVL.

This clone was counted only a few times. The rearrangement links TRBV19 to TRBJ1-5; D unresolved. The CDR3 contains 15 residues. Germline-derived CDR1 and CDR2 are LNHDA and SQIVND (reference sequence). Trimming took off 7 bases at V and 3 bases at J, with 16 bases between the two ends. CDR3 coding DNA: TGTGCCAGTAAGTCGTCGGGGAATAACAATCAGCCCCAGCATTTT. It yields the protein CASKSSGNNNQPQHF.

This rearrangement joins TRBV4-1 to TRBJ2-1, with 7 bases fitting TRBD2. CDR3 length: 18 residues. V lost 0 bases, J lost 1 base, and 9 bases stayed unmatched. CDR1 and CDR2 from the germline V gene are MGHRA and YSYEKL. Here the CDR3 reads CASSQESGRGGSYNEQFF. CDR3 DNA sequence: TGCGCCAGCAGCCAAGAGTCCGGAAGGGGAGGGTCCTACAATGAGCAGTTCTTC.

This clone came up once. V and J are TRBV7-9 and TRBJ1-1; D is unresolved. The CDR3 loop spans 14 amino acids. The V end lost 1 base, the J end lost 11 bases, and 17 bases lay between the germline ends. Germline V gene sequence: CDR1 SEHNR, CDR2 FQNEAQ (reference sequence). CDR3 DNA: TGTGCCAGCAGCTTAGAGGCAGGATCTTTCGAGGCTTTCTTT. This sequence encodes CASSLEAGSFEAFF.

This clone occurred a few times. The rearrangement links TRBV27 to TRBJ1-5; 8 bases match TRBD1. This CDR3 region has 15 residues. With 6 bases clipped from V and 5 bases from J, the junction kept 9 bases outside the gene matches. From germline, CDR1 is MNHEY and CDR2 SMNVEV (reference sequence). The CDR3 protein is CASRTAGQGYQPQHF. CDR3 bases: TGTGCCAGCAGAACCGCTGGACAGGGTTATCAGCCCCAGCATTTT.

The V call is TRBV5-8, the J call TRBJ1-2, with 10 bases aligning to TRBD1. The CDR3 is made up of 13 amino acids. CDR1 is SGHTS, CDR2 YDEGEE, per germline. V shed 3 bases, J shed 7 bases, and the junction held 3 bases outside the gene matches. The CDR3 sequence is CASSWGQGFGYTF. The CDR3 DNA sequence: TGTGCCAGCAGCTGGGGACAGGGGTTTGGCTACACCTTC. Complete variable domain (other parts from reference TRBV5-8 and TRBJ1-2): EAGVTQSPTHLIKTRGQQATLRCSPISGHTSVYWYQQALGLGLQFLLWYDEGEERNRGNFPPRFSGRQFPNYSSELNVNALELEDSALYLCASSWGQGFGYTFGSGTRLTVV.

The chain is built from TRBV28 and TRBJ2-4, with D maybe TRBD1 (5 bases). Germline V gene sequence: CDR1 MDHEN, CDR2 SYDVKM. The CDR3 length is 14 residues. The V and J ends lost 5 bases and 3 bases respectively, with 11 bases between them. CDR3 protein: CASSGQGGKNIQYF. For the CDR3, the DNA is TGTGCCAGCAGTGGTCAGGGCGGCAAAAACATTCAGTACTTC.

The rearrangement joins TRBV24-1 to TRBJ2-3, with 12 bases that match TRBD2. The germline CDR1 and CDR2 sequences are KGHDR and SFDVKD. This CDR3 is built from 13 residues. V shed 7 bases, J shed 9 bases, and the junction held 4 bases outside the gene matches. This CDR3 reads CATRGLAGPTQYF. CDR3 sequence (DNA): TGTGCCACCAGAGGACTAGCGGGACCGACGCAGTATTTT.

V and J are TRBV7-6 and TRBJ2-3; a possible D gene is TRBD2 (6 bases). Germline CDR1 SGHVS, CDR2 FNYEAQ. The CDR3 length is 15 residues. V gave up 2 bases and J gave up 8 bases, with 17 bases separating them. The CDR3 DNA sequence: TGTGCCAGCAGCTTACTCTCGGCGGGATGGAGTACGCAGTATTTT. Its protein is CASSLLSAGWSTQYF.

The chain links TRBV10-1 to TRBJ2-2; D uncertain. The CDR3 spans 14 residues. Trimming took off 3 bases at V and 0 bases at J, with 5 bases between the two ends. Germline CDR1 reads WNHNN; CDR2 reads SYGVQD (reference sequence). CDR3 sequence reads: CASSDYSNTGELFF. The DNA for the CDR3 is TGCGCCAGCAGTGATTATTCGAACACCGGGGAGCTGTTTTTT.

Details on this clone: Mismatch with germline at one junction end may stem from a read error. CDR3 amino acids: CASTIPMGQIYEQYF. The CDR3 DNA follows: TGTGCTAGCACCATCCCCATGGGACAGATCTACGAGCAGTACTTC. This sequence joins TRBV7-7 and TRBJ2-7, with TRBD1 matching 7 bases. The CDR3 is made up of 15 amino acids. Germline assignment: CDR1 SSHAT and CDR2 FNYEAQ (reference sequence).

This chain's CDR3 is CASSSGQSGEQYF. The DNA of the CDR3 is TGCGCCAGCAGCTCTGGACAGTCCGGCGAGCAGTACTTC. This chain joins TRBV5-1 and TRBJ2-7; the D gene is possibly TRBD1 (6 bases). The CDR3 covers 13 residues. V lost 3 bases and J lost 6, with 13 bases in between. In germline, CDR1 is SGHRS, CDR2 YFSETQ. Variable domain in full (rest from reference TRBV5-1 and TRBJ2-7): KAGVTQTPRYLIKTRGQQVTLSCSPISGHRSVSWYQQTPGQGLQFLFEYFSETQRNKGNFPGRFSGRQFSNSRSEMNVSTLELGDSALYLCASSSGQSGEQYFGPGTRLTVT.

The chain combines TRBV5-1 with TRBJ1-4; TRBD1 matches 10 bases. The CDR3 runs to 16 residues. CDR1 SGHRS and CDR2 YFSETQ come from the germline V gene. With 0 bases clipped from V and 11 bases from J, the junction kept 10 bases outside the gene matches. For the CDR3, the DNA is TGCGCCAGCAGCTTGGAACTCCGGGACAGGGGCGCTAAACTGTTTTTT. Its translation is CASSLELRDRGAKLFF.

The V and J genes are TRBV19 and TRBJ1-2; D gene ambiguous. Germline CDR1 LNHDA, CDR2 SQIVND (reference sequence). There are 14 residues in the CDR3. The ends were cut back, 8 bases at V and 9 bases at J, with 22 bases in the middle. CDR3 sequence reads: CASAVLTLSRSYTF. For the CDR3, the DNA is TGTGCCAGTGCGGTTCTGACCCTCTCGAGGAGCTACACCTTC.

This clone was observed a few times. The CDR3 spells CASSQIRAADTQYF. The CDR3 bases are TGTGCCAGTAGCCAAATCAGAGCGGCAGATACGCAGTATTTT. The rearrangement joins TRBV19 to TRBJ2-3; perhaps TRBD2 as D (5 bases). Trimming removed 6 bases from V and 4 bases from J, with 14 bases in between. This CDR3 is 14 amino acids long. Germline CDR1 and CDR2: LNHDA and SQIVND (reference sequence).

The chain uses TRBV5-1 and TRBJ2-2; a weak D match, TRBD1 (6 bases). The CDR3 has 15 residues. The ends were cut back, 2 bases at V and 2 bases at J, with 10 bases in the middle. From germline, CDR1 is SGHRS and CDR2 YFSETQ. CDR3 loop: CASSLGQTNTGELFF. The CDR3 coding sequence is TGCGCCAGCAGCTTAGGACAGACAAACACCGGGGAGCTGTTTTTT.

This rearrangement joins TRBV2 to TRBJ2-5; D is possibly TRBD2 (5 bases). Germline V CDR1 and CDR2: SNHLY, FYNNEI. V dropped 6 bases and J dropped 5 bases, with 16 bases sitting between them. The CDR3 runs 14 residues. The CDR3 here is CASRAGGAGETQYF. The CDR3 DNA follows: TGTGCCAGCAGGGCCGGAGGCGCGGGCGAGACCCAGTACTTC.

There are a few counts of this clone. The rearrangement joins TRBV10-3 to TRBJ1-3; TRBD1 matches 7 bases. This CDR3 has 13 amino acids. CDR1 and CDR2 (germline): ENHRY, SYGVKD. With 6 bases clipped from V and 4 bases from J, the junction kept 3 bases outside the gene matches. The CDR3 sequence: CAIRTGAGNTIYF. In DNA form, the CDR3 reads TGTGCCATCAGAACAGGGGCAGGAAACACCATATATTTT.

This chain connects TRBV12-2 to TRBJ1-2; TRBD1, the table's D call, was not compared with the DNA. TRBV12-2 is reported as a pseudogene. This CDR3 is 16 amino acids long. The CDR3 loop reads CASRLSGQSVNYGYTF. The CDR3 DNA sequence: TGTGCAAGTCGCTTGTCCGGACAGTCGGTTAACTATGGCTACACCTTC.

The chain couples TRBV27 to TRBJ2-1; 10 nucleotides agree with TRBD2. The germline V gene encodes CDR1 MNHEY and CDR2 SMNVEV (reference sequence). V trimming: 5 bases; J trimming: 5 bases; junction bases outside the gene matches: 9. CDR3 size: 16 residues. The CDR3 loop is CASSPYSLAGDNEQFF. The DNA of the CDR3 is TGTGCCAGCAGTCCATATTCTCTAGCGGGGGACAATGAGCAGTTCTTC.

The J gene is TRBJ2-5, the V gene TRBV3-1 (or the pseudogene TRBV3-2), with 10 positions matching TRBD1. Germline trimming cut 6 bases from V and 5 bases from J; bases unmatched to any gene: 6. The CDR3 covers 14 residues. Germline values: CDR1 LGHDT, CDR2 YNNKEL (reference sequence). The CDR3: CASSRQGAFETQYF. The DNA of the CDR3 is TGTGCCAGCAGTCGACAGGGGGCGTTTGAGACCCAGTACTTC.